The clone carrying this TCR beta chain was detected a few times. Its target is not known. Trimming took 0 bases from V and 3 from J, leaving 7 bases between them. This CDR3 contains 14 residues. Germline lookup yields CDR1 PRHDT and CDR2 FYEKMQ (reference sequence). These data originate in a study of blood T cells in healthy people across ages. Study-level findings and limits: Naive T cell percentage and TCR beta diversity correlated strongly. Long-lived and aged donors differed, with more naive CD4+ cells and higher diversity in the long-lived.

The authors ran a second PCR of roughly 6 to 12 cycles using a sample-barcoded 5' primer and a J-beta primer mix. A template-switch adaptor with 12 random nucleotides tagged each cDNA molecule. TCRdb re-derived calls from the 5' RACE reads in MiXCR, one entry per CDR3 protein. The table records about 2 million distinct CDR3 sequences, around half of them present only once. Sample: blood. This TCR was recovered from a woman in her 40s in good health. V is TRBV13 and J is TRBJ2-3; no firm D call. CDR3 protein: CASSLGKRTDTQYF. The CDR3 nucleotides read TGTGCCAGCAGCTTAGGCAAGCGTACAGATACGCAGTATTTT.